This T cell receptor (beta chain) appears in the sequencing data of a study of blood T cell repertoires in COVID-19. Background on the study: Both acute and convalescent COVID-19 samples were obtained from the United States, Italy and Spain. Sources were T cells, B-cell-depleted T cells, or PBMCs; the material itself was cDNA or gDNA.

Original processing notes: By means of reference gene primer amplification, nucleated cell counts were estimated. Sequenced by immunoSEQ multiplex PCR; TCRdb stores in-frame clones only, minus some. Clone size and the V and J calls come from that table; the DNA yielded D and trimming. Here the sample spans some 240,000 clones, about 81% being singletons. This CDR3 is built from 11 residues. CDR1 and CDR2 from the germline V gene are SNHLY and FYNNEI. Trimming stripped 7 bases from V and 6 bases from J, with 7 bases between. Seattle participants joined during active infection and were tracked over time.

The sample comprised peripheral blood. This chain links TRBV2 with TRBJ2-1; D gene unclear. The clonotype comes from a woman in her seventies with COVID-19, enrolled during active disease. The CDR3 here is CASKEINEQFF. In DNA, the CDR3 is TGTGCCAGCAAAGAGATCAATGAGCAGTTCTTC.